Below, 3 T cell receptor beta chains from the same sample are listed, as sequenced in a study of PD-1 blockade in mismatch repair-deficient tumors. Clones were sequenced by immunoSEQ multiplex PCR, and TCRdb holds only the in-frame ones, with some missing. There are some 130,000 clones in the sample; about nine tenths occur only once, and about 12% lies in the top ten. Specimen: peripheral blood, collected approximately 69 weeks after starting pembrolizumab. These TCRs come from an adult with mismatch repair-deficient cancer.

The rearrangement links TRBV2 to TRBJ2-1; the match to TRBD1 covers 11 bases. CDR3 length: 15 amino acids. V was pared by 7 bases and J by 6 bases, with 8 bases of the junction left unmatched. Germline-derived CDR1 and CDR2 are SNHLY and FYNNEI. The CDR3 loop reads CASTRTGGEVNEQFF. In DNA, the CDR3 is TGTGCCAGCACTAGGACAGGGGGCGAGGTCAATGAGCAGTTCTTC.

This clone was observed once. The chain carries TRBV19 and TRBJ2-7; a possible D gene is TRBD1 (6 bases). Trimming shortened V by 3 bases and J by 4 bases, and 16 bases separated the two germline ends. Per the germline V gene, CDR1 is LNHDA and CDR2 is SQIVND (reference sequence). The length of the CDR3 is 15 residues. CDR3 residues: CASSIGAGTNYEQYF. The CDR3 bases are TGTGCCAGTAGTATTGGGGCCGGGACAAATTACGAGCAGTACTTC.

This chain links TRBV28 with TRBJ1-1; 8 bases align to TRBD1. The junction had 7 bases not matched to a gene; V was cut back by 3 bases and J by 1 base. Germline lookup yields CDR1 MDHEN and CDR2 SYDVKM. CDR3 length equals 16 residues. The CDR3 DNA follows: TGTGCCAGCAGTTTGGTGTACAGGGGGGCGAACACTGAAGCTTTCTTT. This gives the protein CASSLVYRGANTEAFF.